The clone carrying this T cell receptor beta chain came up a few times. The antigen remains unidentified. This entry belongs to a study of T cell repertoires in cytomegalovirus infection. Study overall: Public TCR beta signatures were indicative of both CMV infection and a matching HLA type.

From germline, CDR1 is MDHEN and CDR2 SYDVKM. The CDR3 sequence is 11 residues long. Study conclusions and caveats: Cumulative frequency of public TCR beta families picked out carriers of CMV plus the relevant HLA. HLA-C-restricted, CMV-specific TCR beta clonotypes were dominant ex vivo.

Using its own MiXCR run on the reads, TCRdb lists one record per CDR3 protein. The sample includes nearly 650,000 distinct CDR3 sequences, about 24% seen only once; the top ten take under 8.5%. This receptor was identified in a human donor in good health (CMV status not recorded). Some clones in this sample may be carry-over from other donors' samples. The sequencing sample was made of CD8+ T cells from PBMCs. This chain joins TRBV28 and TRBJ2-7; unclear D gene. The CDR3 bases are TGTGGCGTTTTGTGGACCTACGAGCAGTACGTC. Amino acids: CGVLWTYEQYV.